This TCR beta chain was sequenced during a study of CD8 T cells in ankylosing spondylitis. Broader study findings: The authors found the disease-linked clones to be CD8+ and relatively rare in peripheral blood. What appeared characteristic of ankylosing spondylitis blood was a TCR beta motif of eight highly homologous variants.

CDR1 SGDLS and CDR2 YYNGEE come from the germline V gene. The CDR3 consists of 13 residues. V dropped 3 bases and J dropped 9 bases, with 13 bases sitting between them. The table lists this clonotype with many counts. The antigen is not known. MiXCR, applied by TCRdb to the 5' RACE reads, yields one record per CDR3 protein. Found here are thousands of distinct CDR3 sequences, 2.1% of them singletons; the top ten hold about 47%. V and J are TRBV9 and TRBJ2-1; tentative D call: TRBD2 (7 bases). The source material was blood, either unsorted or a sorted T cell fraction (not recorded which). This receptor was identified in a male donor with ankylosing spondylitis or in good health (not recorded which). CDR3 residues: CASSAAGGPEQFF. The CDR3 DNA is TGTGCCAGCAGCGCCGCCGGGGGGCCTGAGCAGTTCTTC.